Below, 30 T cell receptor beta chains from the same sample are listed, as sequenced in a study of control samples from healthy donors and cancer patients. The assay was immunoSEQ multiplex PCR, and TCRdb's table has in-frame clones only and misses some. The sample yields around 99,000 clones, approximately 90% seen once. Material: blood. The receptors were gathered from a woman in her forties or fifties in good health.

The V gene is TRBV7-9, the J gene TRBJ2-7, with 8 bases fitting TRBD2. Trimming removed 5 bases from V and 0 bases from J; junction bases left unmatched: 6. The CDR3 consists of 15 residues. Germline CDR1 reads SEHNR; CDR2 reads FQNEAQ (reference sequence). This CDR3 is CASSPLAGPSYEQYF. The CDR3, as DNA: TGTGCCAGCAGCCCATTAGCGGGGCCCTCCTACGAGCAGTACTTC.

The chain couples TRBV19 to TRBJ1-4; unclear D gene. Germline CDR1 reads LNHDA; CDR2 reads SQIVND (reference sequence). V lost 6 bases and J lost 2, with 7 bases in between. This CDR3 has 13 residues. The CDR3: CASRYWTNEKLFF. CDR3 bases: TGTGCCAGTAGGTATTGGACTAATGAAAAACTGTTTTTT.

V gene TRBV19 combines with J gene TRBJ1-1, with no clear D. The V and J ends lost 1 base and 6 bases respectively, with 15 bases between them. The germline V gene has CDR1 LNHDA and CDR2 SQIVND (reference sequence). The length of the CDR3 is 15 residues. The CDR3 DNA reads TGTGCCAGTAGTATAGTACCCGCCCCTGCACCTGAAGCTTTCTTT. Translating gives CASSIVPAPAPEAFF.

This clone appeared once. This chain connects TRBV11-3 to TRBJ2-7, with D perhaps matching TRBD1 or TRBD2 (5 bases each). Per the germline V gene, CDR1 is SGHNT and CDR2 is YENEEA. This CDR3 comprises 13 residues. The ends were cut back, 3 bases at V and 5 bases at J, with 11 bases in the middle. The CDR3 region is CASSLAVGDEQYF. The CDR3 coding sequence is TGTGCCAGCAGCTTGGCCGTGGGGGACGAGCAGTACTTC.

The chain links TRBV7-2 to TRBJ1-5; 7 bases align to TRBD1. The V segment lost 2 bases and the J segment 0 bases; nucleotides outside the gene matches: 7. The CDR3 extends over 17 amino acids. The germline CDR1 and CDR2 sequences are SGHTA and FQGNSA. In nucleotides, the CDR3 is TGTGCCAGCAGCTTACTTGGGACAGCATATAGCAATCAGCCCCAGCATTTT. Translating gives CASSLLGTAYSNQPQHF. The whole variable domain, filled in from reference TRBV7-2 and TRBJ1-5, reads GAGVSQSPSNKVTEKGKDVELRCDPISGHTALYWYRQSLGQGLEFLIYFQGNSAPDKSGLPSDRFSAERTGGSVSTLTIQRTQQEDSAVYLCASSLLGTAYSNQPQHFGDGTRLSIL.

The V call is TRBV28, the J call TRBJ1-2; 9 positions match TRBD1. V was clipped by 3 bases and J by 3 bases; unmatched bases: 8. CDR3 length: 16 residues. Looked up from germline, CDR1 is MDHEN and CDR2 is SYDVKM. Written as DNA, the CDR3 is TGTGCCAGCAGTTTCCCCACAGGGGGCAAGGACTATGGCTACACCTTC. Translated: CASSFPTGGKDYGYTF.

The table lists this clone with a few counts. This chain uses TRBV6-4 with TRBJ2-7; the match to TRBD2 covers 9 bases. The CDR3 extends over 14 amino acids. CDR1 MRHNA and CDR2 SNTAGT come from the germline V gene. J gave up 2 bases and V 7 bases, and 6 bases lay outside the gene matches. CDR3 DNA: TGTGCCAGCACCTTAGCGGGAGTTGCCTACGAGCAGTACGTC. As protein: CASTLAGVAYEQYV.

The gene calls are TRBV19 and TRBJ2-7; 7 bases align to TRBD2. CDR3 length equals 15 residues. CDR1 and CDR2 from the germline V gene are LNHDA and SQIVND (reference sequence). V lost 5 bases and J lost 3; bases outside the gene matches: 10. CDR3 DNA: TGTGCCAGTAGTGCCCTAGCGGCCTTAGGCTACGAGCAGTACTTC. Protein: CASSALAALGYEQYF.

The DNA for the CDR3 is TGTGCCAGCAGCTTGATGTGGGGGGACCCGGCGAACACTGAAGCTTTCTTT. Amino acids: CASSLMWGDPANTEAFF. The V gene is TRBV5-6, the J gene TRBJ1-1; D is possibly TRBD1 (5 bases). CDR3 size: 17 residues. CDR1 and CDR2 from the germline V gene are SGHDT and YYEEEE. V lost 1 base, J lost 1 base, and 17 bases lay in between.

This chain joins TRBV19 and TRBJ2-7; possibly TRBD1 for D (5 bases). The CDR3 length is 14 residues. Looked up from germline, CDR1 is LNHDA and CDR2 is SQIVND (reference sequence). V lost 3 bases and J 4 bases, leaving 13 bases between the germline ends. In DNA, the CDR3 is TGTGCCAGTAGTATGTCGGACACCCTATACGAGCAGTACTTC. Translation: CASSMSDTLYEQYF.

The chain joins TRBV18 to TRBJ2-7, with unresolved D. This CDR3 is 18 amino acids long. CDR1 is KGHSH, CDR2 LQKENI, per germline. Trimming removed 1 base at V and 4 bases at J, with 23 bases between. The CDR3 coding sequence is TGTGCCAGCTCACCACGCGGTGCTAAAACCGCCGGTCTTTACGAGCAGTACGTC. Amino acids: CASSPRGAKTAGLYEQYV.

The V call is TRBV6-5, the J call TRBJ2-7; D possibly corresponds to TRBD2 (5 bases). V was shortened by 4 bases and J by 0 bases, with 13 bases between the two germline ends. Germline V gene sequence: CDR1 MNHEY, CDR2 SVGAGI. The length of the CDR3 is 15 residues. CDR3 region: CASSSGCSHSYEQYV. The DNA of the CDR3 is TGTGCCAGCAGTTCGGGATGCTCTCACTCCTACGAGCAGTACGTC.

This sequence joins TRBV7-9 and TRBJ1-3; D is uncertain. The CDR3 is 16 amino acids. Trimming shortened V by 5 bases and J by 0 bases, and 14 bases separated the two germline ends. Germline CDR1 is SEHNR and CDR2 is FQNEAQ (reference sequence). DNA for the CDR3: TGTGCCAGCAGCGAGATTGGGTACAGCTCTGGAAACACCATATATTTT. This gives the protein CASSEIGYSSGNTIYF.

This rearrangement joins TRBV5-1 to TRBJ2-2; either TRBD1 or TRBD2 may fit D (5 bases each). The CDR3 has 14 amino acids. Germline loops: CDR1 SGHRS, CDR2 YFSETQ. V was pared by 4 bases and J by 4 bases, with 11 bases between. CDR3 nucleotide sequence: TGCGCCAGCAGCGTGGGGGACCGCACCGGGGAGCTGTTTTTT. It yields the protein CASSVGDRTGELFF.

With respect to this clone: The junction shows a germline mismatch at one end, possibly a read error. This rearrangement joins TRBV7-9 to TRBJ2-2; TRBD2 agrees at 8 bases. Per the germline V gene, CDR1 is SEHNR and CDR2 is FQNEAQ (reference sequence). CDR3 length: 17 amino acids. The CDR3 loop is CASSVAGNRVATGELFF. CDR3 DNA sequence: TGTGCCAGCAGCGTAGCGGGGAACAGGGTTGCAACCGGGGAGCTGTTTTTT.

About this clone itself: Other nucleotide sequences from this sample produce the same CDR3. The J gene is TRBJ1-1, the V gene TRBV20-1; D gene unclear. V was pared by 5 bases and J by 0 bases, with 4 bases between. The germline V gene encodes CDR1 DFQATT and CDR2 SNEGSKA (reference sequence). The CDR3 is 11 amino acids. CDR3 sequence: CSAPVNTEAFF. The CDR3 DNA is TGCAGTGCTCCAGTGAACACTGAAGCTTTCTTT.

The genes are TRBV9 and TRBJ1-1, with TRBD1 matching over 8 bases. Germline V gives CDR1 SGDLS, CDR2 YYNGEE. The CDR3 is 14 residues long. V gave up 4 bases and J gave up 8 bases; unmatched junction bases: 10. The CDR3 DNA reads TGTGCCAGCAGCACAGGGGGAAATAGAGAAGAAGCTTTCTTT. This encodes CASSTGGNREEAFF.

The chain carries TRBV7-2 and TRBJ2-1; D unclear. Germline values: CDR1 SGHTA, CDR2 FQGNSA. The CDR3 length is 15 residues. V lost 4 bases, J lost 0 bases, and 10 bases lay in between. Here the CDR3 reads CASSSKDPSYNEQFF. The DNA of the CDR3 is TGTGCCAGCAGCTCGAAGGACCCCTCCTACAATGAGCAGTTCTTC.

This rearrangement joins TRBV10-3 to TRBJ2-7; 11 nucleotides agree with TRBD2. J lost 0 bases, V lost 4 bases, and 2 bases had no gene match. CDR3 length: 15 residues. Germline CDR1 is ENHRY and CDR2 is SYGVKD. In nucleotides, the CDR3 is TGTGCCATCAGTGTCGGACTAGCGGGCTCCTACGAGCAGTACGTC. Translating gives CAISVGLAGSYEQYV.

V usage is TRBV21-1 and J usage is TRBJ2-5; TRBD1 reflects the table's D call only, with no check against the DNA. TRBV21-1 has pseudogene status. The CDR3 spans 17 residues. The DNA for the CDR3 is TGTGCCAGCAGCAAGGTTCTCAACAGGGGGCCGGCAGAGACCCAGTACTTC. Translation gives CASSKVLNRGPAETQYF.

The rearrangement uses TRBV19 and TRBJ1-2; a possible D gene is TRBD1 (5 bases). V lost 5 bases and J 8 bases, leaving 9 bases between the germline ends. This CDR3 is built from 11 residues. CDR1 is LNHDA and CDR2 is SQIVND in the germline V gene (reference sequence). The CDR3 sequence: CASSFQGGYTF. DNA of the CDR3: TGTGCCAGTAGTTTTCAGGGAGGCTACACCTTC.

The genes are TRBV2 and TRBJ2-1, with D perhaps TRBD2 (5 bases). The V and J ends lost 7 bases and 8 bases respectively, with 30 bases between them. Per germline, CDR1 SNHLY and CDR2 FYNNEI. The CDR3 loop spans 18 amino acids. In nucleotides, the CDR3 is TGTGCCAGCACCGGAGGTGGTCTCGCGGGTCCCATTATGCATGAGCAGTTCTTC. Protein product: CASTGGGLAGPIMHEQFF.

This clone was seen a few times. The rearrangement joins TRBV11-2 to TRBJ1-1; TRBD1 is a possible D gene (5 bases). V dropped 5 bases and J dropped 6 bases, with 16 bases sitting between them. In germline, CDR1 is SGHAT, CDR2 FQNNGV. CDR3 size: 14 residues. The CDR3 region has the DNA TGTGCCAGCAGCCTCCCATCTCTACAGGCTGAAGCTTTCTTT. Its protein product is CASSLPSLQAEAFF. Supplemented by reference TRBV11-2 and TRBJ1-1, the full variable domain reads EAGVAQSPRYKIIEKRQSVAFWCNPISGHATLYWYQQILGQGPKLLIQFQNNGVVDDSQLPKDRFSAERLKGVDSTLKIQPAKLEDSAVYLCASSLPSLQAEAFFGQGTRLTVV.

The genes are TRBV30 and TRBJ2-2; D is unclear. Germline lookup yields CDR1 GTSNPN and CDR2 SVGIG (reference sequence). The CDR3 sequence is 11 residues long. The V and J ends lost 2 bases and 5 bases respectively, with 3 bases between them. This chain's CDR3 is CAWSRTGELFF. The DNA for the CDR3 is TGTGCCTGGAGTAGAACCGGGGAGCTGTTTTTT. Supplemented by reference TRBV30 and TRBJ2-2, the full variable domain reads SQTIHQWPATLVQPVGSPLSLECTVEGTSNPNLYWYRQAAGRGLQLLFYSVGIGQISSEVPQNLSASRPQDRQFILSSKKLLLSDSGFYLCAWSRTGELFFGEGSRLTVL.

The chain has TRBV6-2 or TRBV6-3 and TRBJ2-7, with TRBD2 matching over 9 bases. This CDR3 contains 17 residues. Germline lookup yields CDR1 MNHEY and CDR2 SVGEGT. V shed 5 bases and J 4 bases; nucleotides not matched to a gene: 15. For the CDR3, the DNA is TGTGCCAGCAGTGACGGATTCGGCGGGAGGGCCGTGTACGAGCAGTACGTC. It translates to CASSDGFGGRAVYEQYV.

The CDR3 protein is CASSLWGGSPLHF. CDR3 bases: TGTGCCAGCAGCCTTTGGGGAGGATCACCCCTCCACTTT. The chain links TRBV27 to TRBJ1-6; no clear D gene. CDR1 and CDR2 from the germline V gene are MNHEY and SMNVEV (reference sequence). Trimming removed 6 bases from V and 10 bases from J, with 13 bases in between. The CDR3 extends over 13 amino acids.

The CDR3 sequence: CATRNGRDRGYTF. CDR3 bases: TGTGCCACCAGGAATGGCCGGGACCGAGGCTACACCTTC. This chain links TRBV24-1 with TRBJ1-2; D perhaps matches TRBD1 (5 bases). CDR1 and CDR2 (germline): KGHDR, SFDVKD. The V and J ends lost 7 bases and 8 bases respectively, with 16 bases between them. The CDR3 length is 13 residues.

The CDR3, as DNA: TGCAGCGTTGATTGGGGGACTGGAAACACCATATATTTT. Amino acids: CSVDWGTGNTIYF. The rearrangement joins TRBV29-1 to TRBJ1-3; D might be TRBD1 (5 bases). Germline V gene data show CDR1 as SQVTM and CDR2 as ANQGSEA. Deletions cut 3 bases from V and 2 bases from J, with 8 bases between. CDR3 length equals 13 residues.

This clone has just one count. The CDR3 is CASSYPEGEQYF. Written as DNA, the CDR3 is TGTGCCAGCAGCTACCCGGAAGGCGAGCAGTACTTC. The chain joins TRBV7-8 to TRBJ2-7, with D unclear. Germline-derived CDR1 and CDR2 are SGHVS and FQNEAQ. This CDR3 contains 12 residues. Trimming stripped 4 bases from V and 6 bases from J, with 10 bases between.

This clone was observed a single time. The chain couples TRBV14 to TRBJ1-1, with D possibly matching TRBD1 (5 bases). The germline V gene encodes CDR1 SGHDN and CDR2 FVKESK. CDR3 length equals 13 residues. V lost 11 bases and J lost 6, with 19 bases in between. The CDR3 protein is CAPPHHPGAEAFF. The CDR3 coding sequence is TGTGCCCCCCCCCATCATCCGGGGGCTGAAGCTTTCTTT.